Below, 15 T cell receptor beta chains from the same sample are listed, as sequenced in a study of blood T cell repertoires in COVID-19. Clones were read by immunoSEQ multiplex PCR, and TCRdb kept only the in-frame ones, dropping some. The sample has approximately 210,000 clones; about four fifths are singletons. Sequenced material: peripheral blood. The receptor set was obtained from a woman between 50 and 59 years old with active or convalescent COVID-19.

This chain connects TRBV28 to TRBJ1-4; TRBD1 might be the D (6 bases). CDR1 MDHEN and CDR2 SYDVKM come from the germline V gene. The CDR3 spans 16 residues. V dropped 1 base and J dropped 7 bases, with 16 bases sitting between them. The chain's CDR3 is CASSLSVRGQGEKLFF. The CDR3 DNA sequence: TGTGCCAGCAGTTTATCAGTCAGGGGCCAGGGTGAAAAACTGTTTTTT.

The CDR3, as DNA: TGTGCCAGCAGCCAACATCGAGGGGGAGTAACGCGGTCTGAAGCTTTCTTT. It yields the protein CASSQHRGGVTRSEAFF. This chain joins TRBV14 and TRBJ1-1, with D perhaps matching TRBD1 (6 bases). V was cut by 2 bases and J by 6 bases, with 22 bases left in between. Germline CDR1 is SGHDN and CDR2 is FVKESK. There are 17 residues in the CDR3.

The rearrangement uses TRBV19 and TRBJ2-5; D might be TRBD1 (5 bases). Germline CDR1 LNHDA, CDR2 SQIVND (reference sequence). This CDR3 comprises 15 residues. V was pared by 0 bases and J by 5 bases, with 13 bases between. The CDR3: CASSIEALGAETQYF. The CDR3 DNA is TGTGCCAGTAGTATAGAGGCCTTAGGGGCTGAGACCCAGTACTTC.

The V call is TRBV5-1, the J call TRBJ1-2; TRBD1 matches at 8 bases. Trimming took 0 bases from V and 5 from J; bases not matched to a gene: 6. This CDR3 has 15 amino acids. The germline V gene has CDR1 SGHRS and CDR2 YFSETQ. The CDR3 bases are TGCGCCAGCAGCTTGGGGGACAGGTTGTGGTATGGCTACACCTTC. Translation gives CASSLGDRLWYGYTF.

CDR3 sequence reads: CASTPGEVPETQYF. DNA for the CDR3: TGTGCCAGCACCCCGGGTGAGGTTCCGGAGACCCAGTACTTC. The rearrangement uses TRBV5-5 and TRBJ2-5, with no clear D. The ends were cut back, 6 bases at V and 5 bases at J, with 17 bases in the middle. The CDR3 runs to 14 residues. The germline gives CDR1 SGHKS, CDR2 YYEKEE (reference sequence). Full variable domain (remainder filled in from reference TRBV5-5 and TRBJ2-5): DAGVTQSPTHLIKTRGQQVTLRCSPISGHKSVSWYQQVLGQGPQFIFQYYEKEERGRGNFPDRFSARQFPNYSSELNVNALLLGDSALYLCASTPGEVPETQYFGPGTRLLVL.

J is TRBJ2-6 and V is TRBV30; TRBD1 might be the D (5 bases). From germline, CDR1 is GTSNPN and CDR2 SVGIG (reference sequence). The CDR3 has 14 amino acids. V was cut by 3 bases and J by 1 base, with 7 bases left in between. The CDR3 DNA follows: TGTGCCTGGAGCGCAGGGTCTGGGGCCAACGTCCTGACTTTC. It codes for CAWSAGSGANVLTF.

The rearrangement joins TRBV19 to TRBJ1-5; D is perhaps TRBD1 (5 bases). The V end lost 10 bases, the J end lost 6 bases, and 19 bases lay between the germline ends. Germline V gene data show CDR1 as LNHDA and CDR2 as SQIVND (reference sequence). This CDR3 region has 14 residues. Here the CDR3 DNA reads TGTGCCACCTCAGGGCAGTCGGTGGCTCAGCCCCAGCATTTT. Encoded protein: CATSGQSVAQPQHF.

The V and J genes are TRBV6-5 and TRBJ2-3, with TRBD2 as a possible D gene (5 bases). Germline CDR1 is MNHEY and CDR2 is SVGAGI. The CDR3 is 14 residues long. Trimming cost V 0 bases and J 6 bases, with 10 bases left between them. CDR3: CASSYSAGRDTQYF. The CDR3 DNA follows: TGTGCCAGCAGTTACTCCGCGGGCAGGGATACGCAGTATTTT.

V usage is TRBV7-2 and J usage is TRBJ1-2; D is perhaps TRBD1 (5 bases). CDR1 SGHTA and CDR2 FQGNSA come from the germline V gene. The ends were cut back, 1 base at V and 3 bases at J, with 9 bases in the middle. The CDR3 covers 14 residues. The CDR3 nucleotides read TGTGCCAGCAGCTTAGTTCGGGGGGACTATGGCTACACCTTC. Translation gives CASSLVRGDYGYTF.

This chain links TRBV28 with TRBJ2-7, with a weak D call TRBD2 (6 bases). The CDR3 runs to 16 residues. Germline V gene data show CDR1 as MDHEN and CDR2 as SYDVKM. The V and J ends lost 5 bases and 2 bases respectively, with 19 bases between them. The CDR3 here is CASSPSPGVWPYEQYF. CDR3 nucleotides: TGTGCCAGCAGTCCTAGTCCGGGGGTCTGGCCCTACGAGCAGTACTTC.

This chain links TRBV6-6 with TRBJ1-1; a possible D gene is TRBD1 (5 bases). Germline lookup yields CDR1 MNHNY and CDR2 SVGAGI (reference sequence). This CDR3 is 14 amino acids long. Trimming left V 8 bases short and J 4 bases short, with 17 bases between. CDR3 sequence (DNA): TGTGCCAGCCGACTAGGGCAGGGAGTCACTGAAGCTTTCTTT. It translates to CASRLGQGVTEAFF.

This chain uses TRBV5-6 with TRBJ2-1; maybe TRBD1 (5 bases). The CDR3 runs to 15 residues. The V gene lost 6 bases and the J gene lost 8 bases, with 21 bases spanning the gap. CDR1 and CDR2 (germline): SGHDT, YYEEEE. The DNA of the CDR3 is TGTGCCAGCACCCTCCATGGGGCCCCCGGGTATGAGCAGTTCTTC. This codes for CASTLHGAPGYEQFF.

The CDR3 is CASGGPSGRENTGELFF. The CDR3 region has the DNA TGTGCCAGTGGGGGACCTAGCGGGAGGGAGAACACCGGGGAGCTGTTTTTT. This chain connects TRBV19 to TRBJ2-2, with 12 bases that match TRBD2. Germline V gives CDR1 LNHDA, CDR2 SQIVND (reference sequence). The CDR3 consists of 17 residues. J gave up 1 base and V 8 bases, and 8 bases lay outside the gene matches. The whole variable domain, remainder taken from reference TRBV19 and TRBJ2-2, is DGGITQSPKYLFRKEGQNVTLSCEQNLNHDAMYWYRQDPGQGLRLIYYSQIVNDFQKGDIAEGYSVSREKKESFPLTVTSAQKNPTAFYLCASGGPSGRENTGELFFGEGSRLTVL.

This clone was seen a few times. The chain is built from TRBV5-1 and TRBJ1-3; tentative D call: TRBD1 (6 bases). This CDR3 is built from 13 residues. The germline CDR1 and CDR2 sequences are SGHRS and YFSETQ. Trimming took 4 bases from V and 3 from J, leaving 8 bases between them. CDR3 in amino acids: CASSQGHGNTIYF. DNA of the CDR3: TGCGCCAGCAGCCAGGGACATGGAAACACCATATATTTT.

This chain uses TRBV6-1 with TRBJ1-3, with 7 bases identical to TRBD1. Trimming cost V 3 bases and J 6 bases; bases outside gene matches: 8. Looked up from germline, CDR1 is MNHNS and CDR2 is SASEGT. This CDR3 contains 15 residues. CDR3 nucleotides: TGTGCCAGCAGTGAGAGGACAGGAGGAGAAAACACCATATATTTT. Protein: CASSERTGGENTIYF.